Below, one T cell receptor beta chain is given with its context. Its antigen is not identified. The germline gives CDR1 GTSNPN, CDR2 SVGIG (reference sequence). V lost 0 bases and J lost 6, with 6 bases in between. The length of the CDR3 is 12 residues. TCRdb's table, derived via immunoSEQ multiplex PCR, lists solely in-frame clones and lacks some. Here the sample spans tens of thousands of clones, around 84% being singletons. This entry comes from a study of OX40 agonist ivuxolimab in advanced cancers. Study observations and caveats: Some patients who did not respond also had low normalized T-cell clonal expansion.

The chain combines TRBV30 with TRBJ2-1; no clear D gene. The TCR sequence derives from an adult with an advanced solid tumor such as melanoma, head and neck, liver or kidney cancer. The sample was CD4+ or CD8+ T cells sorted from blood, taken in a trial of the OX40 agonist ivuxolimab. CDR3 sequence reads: CAWSVIPNEQFF. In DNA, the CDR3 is TGTGCCTGGAGTGTAATCCCCAATGAGCAGTTCTTC.